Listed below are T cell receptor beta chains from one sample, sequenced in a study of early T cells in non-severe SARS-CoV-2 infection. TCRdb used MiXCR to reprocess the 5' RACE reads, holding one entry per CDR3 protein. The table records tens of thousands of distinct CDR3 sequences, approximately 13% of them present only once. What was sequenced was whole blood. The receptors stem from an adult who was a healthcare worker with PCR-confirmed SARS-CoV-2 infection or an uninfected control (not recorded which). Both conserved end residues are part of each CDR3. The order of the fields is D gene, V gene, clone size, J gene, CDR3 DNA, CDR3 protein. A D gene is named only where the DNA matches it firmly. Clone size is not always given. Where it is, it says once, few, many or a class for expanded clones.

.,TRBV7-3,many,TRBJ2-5,TGTGCCAGCAGCCCACTGGCCGCTGGAGAGACCCAGTACTTC,CASSPLAAGETQYF
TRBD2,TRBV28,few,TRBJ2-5,TGTGCCAGCAGTTTACGGGGCGGCGGGAGGGCCAGAGAGACCCAGTACTTC,CASSLRGGGRARETQYF
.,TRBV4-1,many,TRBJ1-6,TGCGCCAGCAGCCCAACAAAGGGACTGAGGAATTCACCCCTCCACTTT,CASSPTKGLRNSPLHF
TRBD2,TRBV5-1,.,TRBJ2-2,TGCGCCAGCAGCTTGAGCGGGAGGGCCGTCGGGGAGCTGTTTTTT,CASSLSGRAVGELFF
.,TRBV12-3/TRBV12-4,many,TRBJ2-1,TGTGCCAGCCATTGGGGGCTCAGCTCCTACAATGAGCAGTTCTTC,CASHWGLSSYNEQFF
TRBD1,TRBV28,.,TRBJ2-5,TGTGCCAGCAGTTCGTCGCGACAGGGTCGGGAGACCCAGTACTTC,CASSSSRQGRETQYF
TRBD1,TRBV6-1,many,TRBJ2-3,TGTGCCACCAACTTCGACAGGGTCGGAGATACGCAGTATTTT,CATNFDRVGDTQYF
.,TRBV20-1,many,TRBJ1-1,TGCAGTGCTAGTGCCCCAGTGCGGGCAGGGCCAGCCCGAGGGACTGAAGCTTTCTTT,CSASAPVRAGPARGTEAFF
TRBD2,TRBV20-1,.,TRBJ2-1,TGCAGTGCGCCCGACCGGAGGACTAGCGCCTACAATGAGCAGTTCTTC,CSAPDRRTSAYNEQFF
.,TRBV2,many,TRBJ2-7,TGTGCCACCCATAACGTAGGTACGGGCGAGCAGTACTTC,CATHNVGTGEQYF
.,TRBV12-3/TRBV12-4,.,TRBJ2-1,TGTGCCAGCAGTTCACGGTTGGAGAACAATGAGCAGTTCTTC,CASSSRLENNEQFF
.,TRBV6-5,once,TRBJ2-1,TGTGCCGGGTACAGACCATACAATGAGCAGTTCTTC,CAGYRPYNEQFF
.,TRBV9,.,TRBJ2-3,TGTGCCAGCAGCGTAGAGAAGGGAAGATGGGATACGCAGTATTTT,CASSVEKGRWDTQYF
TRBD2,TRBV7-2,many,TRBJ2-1,TGTGCCAGCAGCTTAGGTCCTAGCGGGACGAATGAGCAGTTCTTC,CASSLGPSGTNEQFF
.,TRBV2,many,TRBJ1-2,TGTGCCAGCAGTGAACGGCCGAGCACTGACGGCTACACCTTC,CASSERPSTDGYTF
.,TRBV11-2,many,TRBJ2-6,TGTGCCAGCAGCCGACCGTTCTCTGGGGCCAACGTCCTGACTTTC,CASSRPFSGANVLTF
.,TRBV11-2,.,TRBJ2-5,TGTGCCAGCAGCTTAGTTCGTATGGGGGGACGGACCCAGTACTTC,CASSLVRMGGRTQYF
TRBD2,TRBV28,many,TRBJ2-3,TGTGCCAGCAGTTTACGAGTAGCGGGGGCAGATACGCAGTATTTT,CASSLRVAGADTQYF
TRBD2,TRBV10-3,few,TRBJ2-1,TGTGCCATCAGTGACTCTACTAGCGGCAGCTCCTACAATGAGCAGTTCTTC,CAISDSTSGSSYNEQFF
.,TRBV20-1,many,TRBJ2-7,TGCAGTGCTAGAACTACAGGAGTATGGGAGCAGTACTTC,CSARTTGVWEQYF
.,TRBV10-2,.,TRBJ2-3,TGCGCCAGCAGTGAAAGGATTGAGTTCACAGATACGCAGTATTTT,CASSERIEFTDTQYF
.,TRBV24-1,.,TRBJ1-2,TGTGCCACCAGTGACGGGACACCCAACTATGGCTACACCTTC,CATSDGTPNYGYTF
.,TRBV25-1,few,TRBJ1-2,TGTGCCAGCAGTGACCCAGGAAGGAACTATGGCTACACCTTC,CASSDPGRNYGYTF
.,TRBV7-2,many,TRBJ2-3,TGTGCCAGCAGCAAAGACACAGATACGCAGTATTTT,CASSKDTDTQYF
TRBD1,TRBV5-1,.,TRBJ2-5,TGCGCCAGCAGCTTGGCCGGCGGCAGGGGGCGCGGAGAGACCCAGTACTTC,CASSLAGGRGRGETQYF
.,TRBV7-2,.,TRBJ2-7,TGTGCCAGCAGCTTAGCCATCCCCGGACGGACCTCCTACGAGCAGTACTTC,CASSLAIPGRTSYEQYF
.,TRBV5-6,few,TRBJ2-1,TGTGCCAGCAGCTACTTAGCGCGTTCCTACAATGAGCAGTTCTTC,CASSYLARSYNEQFF
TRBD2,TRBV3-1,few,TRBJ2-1,TGTGCCAGCAGTAAAACAGGACTAGCGGGGCCTGTAAATGAGCAGTTCTTC,CASSKTGLAGPVNEQFF
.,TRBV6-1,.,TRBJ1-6,TGTGCCAGCAGTGACGCAGCCTATAATTCACCCCTCCACTTT,CASSDAAYNSPLHF
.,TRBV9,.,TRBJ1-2,TGTGCCAGCAGCGTAGCCGTGACTCCCAACTATGGCTACACCTTC,CASSVAVTPNYGYTF
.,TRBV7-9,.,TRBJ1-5,TGTGCCAGCAGCCTCCACAGGGAGCCCCAGCATTTT,CASSLHREPQHF
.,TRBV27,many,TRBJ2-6,TGTGCCAGCAGTTTGCGGGGACCCCACTCTGGGGCCAACGTCCTGACTTTC,CASSLRGPHSGANVLTF
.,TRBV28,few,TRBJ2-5,TGTGCCAGCAGTTTAACCAACAGGGTAGAGACCCAGTACTTC,CASSLTNRVETQYF
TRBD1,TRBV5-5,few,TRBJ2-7,TGTGCCAGCAAGGGGGACAGGGGATTTTCCGAGCAGTACTTC,CASKGDRGFSEQYF